Given below is one TCR beta chain in context. Generated by immunoSEQ multiplex PCR, the TCRdb table keeps only in-frame clones and is missing some. The sample contains approximately 70,000 clones, more than 80% of which appear only once. The entry originates in a study of T cell changes during pregnancy in multiple sclerosis. CDR1 is SGHTA and CDR2 is FQGNSA in the germline V gene. V lost 1 base to trimming and J lost 7 bases; unmatched junction nucleotides: 4. This CDR3 spans 15 amino acids. The sequence derives from a female donor in good health, enrolled as a control in a pregnancy study. The sample was peripheral blood, taken in the first trimester of pregnancy. The chain is built from TRBV7-2 and TRBJ1-6; 7 positions match TRBD1. The CDR3 protein is CASSLVQGLNSPLHF. DNA for the CDR3: TGTGCCAGCAGCTTAGTACAGGGGTTGAATTCACCCCTCCACTTT.